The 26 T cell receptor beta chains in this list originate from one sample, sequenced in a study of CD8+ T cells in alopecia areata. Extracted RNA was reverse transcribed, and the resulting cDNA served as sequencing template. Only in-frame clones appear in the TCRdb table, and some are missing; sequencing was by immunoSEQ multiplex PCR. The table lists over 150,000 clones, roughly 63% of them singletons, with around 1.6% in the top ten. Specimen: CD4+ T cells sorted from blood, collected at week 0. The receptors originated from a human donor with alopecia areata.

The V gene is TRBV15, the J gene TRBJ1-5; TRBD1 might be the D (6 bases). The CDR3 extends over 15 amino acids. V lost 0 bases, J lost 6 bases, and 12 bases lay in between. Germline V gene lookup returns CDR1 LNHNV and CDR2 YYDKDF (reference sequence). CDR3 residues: CATSREGQGIQPQHF. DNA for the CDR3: TGTGCCACCAGCAGAGAGGGGCAGGGGATTCAGCCCCAGCATTTT.

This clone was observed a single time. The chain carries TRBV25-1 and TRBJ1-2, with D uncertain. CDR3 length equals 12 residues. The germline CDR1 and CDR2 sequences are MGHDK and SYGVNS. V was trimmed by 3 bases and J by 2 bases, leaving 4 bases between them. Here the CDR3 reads CASSDTNYGYTF. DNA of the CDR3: TGTGCCAGCAGTGACACCAACTATGGCTACACCTTC.

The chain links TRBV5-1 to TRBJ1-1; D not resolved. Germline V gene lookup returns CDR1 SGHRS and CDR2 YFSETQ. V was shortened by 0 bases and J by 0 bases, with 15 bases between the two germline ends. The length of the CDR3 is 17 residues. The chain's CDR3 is CASSLGASGNMNTEAFF. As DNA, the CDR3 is TGCGCCAGCAGCTTGGGGGCGTCCGGCAACATGAACACTGAAGCTTTCTTT.

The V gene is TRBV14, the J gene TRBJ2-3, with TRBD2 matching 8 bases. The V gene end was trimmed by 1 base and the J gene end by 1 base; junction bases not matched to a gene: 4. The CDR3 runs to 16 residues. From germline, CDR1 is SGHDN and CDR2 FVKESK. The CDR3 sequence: CASSQVAGGRTDTQYF. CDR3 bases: TGTGCCAGCAGCCAAGTTGCGGGGGGACGCACAGATACGCAGTATTTT.

CDR3 residues: CATSRDHREGAAGYTF. Written as DNA, the CDR3 is TGTGCCACCAGCAGAGATCATCGAGAGGGGGCGGCTGGCTACACCTTC. This rearrangement joins TRBV15 to TRBJ1-2, with 7 positions matching TRBD1. Germline V gives CDR1 LNHNV, CDR2 YYDKDF (reference sequence). The CDR3 is 16 amino acids. With 0 bases clipped from V and 7 bases from J, the junction kept 11 bases outside the gene matches.

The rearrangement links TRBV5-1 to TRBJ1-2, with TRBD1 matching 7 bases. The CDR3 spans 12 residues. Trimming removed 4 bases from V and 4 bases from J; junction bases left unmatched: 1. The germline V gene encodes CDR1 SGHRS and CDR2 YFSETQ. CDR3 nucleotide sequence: TGCGCCAGCAGCCGGGACAGCTATGGCTACACCTTC. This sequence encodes CASSRDSYGYTF.

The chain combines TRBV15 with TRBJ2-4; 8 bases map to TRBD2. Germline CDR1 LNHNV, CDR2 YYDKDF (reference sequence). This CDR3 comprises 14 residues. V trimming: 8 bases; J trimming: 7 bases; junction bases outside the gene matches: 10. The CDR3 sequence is CATESGGVGNIQYF. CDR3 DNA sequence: TGTGCCACCGAGAGCGGGGGAGTAGGGAACATTCAGTACTTC.

The CDR3 spells CASVGQRKSDEAFF. The CDR3 DNA follows: TGTGCCAGCGTCGGACAGCGAAAATCGGATGAAGCTTTCTTT. The rearrangement uses TRBV19 and TRBJ1-1; tentative D call: TRBD1 (6 bases). The germline V and J ends were trimmed by 9 bases and 7 bases, with 21 bases remaining between them. The CDR3 is made up of 14 amino acids. Germline V gene data show CDR1 as LNHDA and CDR2 as SQIVND (reference sequence).

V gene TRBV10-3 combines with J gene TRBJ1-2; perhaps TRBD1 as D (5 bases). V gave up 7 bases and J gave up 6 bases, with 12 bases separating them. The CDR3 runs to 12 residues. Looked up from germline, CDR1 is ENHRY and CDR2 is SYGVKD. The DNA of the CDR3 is TGTGCCATCAAGGAAGAGGGGCATGGCTACACCTTC. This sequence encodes CAIKEEGHGYTF.

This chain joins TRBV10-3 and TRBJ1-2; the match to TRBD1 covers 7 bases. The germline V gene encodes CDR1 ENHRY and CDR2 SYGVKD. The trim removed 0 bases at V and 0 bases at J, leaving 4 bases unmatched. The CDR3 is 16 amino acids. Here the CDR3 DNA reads TGTGCCATCAGTGAGTCTCAGGGACAGTCTAACTATGGCTACACCTTC. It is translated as CAISESQGQSNYGYTF.

CDR3 nucleotides: TGCAGCGTTGGAGGAGCCGGGCAGACAGATACGCAGTATTTT. Its translation: CSVGGAGQTDTQYF. The rearrangement links TRBV29-1 to TRBJ2-3; unclear D gene. Germline loops: CDR1 SQVTM, CDR2 ANQGSEA. CDR3 length: 14 amino acids. The V end lost 4 bases, the J end lost 3 bases, and 14 bases lay between the germline ends.

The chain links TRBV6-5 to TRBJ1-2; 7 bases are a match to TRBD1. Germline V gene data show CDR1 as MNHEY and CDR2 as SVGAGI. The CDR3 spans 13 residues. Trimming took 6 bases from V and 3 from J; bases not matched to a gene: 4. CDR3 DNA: TGTGCCAGCAGCAGACAGGGTGACTATGGCTACACCTTC. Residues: CASSRQGDYGYTF.

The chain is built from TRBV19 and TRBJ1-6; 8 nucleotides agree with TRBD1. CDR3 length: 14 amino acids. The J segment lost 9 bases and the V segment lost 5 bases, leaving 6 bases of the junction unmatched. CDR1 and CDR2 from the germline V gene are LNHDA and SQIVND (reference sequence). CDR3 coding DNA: TGTGCCAGTAGTGTGGGACAGGCTGCTTCACCCCTCCACTTT. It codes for CASSVGQAASPLHF.

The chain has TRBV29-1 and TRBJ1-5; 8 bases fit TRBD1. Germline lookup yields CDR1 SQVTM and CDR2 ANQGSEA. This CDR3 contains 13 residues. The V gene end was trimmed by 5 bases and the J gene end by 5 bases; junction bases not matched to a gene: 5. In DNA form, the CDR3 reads TGCAGCGTTAAACAGGGGGGAGATCAGCCCCAGCATTTT. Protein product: CSVKQGGDQPQHF.

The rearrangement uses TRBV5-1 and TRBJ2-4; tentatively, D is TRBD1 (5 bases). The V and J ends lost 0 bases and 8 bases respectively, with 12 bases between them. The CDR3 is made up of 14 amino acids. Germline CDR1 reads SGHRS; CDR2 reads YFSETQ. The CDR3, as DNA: TGCGCCAGCAGCTTGGGACAGTCTCGGGACATTCAGTACTTC. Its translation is CASSLGQSRDIQYF.

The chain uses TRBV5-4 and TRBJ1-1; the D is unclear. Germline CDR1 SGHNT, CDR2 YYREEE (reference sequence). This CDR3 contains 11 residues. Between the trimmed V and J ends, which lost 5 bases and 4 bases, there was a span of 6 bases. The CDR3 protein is CASRARTEAFF. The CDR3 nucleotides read TGTGCCAGCAGGGCCCGCACTGAAGCTTTCTTT.

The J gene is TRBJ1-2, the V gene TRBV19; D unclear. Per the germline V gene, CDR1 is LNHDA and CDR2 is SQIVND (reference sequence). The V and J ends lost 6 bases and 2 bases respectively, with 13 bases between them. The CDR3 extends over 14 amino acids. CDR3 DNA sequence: TGTGCCAGTAGGCCCCCTGGGTCCAACTATGGCTACACCTTC. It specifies CASRPPGSNYGYTF.

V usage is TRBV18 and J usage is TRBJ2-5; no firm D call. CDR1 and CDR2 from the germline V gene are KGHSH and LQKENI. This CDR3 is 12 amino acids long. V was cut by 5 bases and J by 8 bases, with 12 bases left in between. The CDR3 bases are TGTGCCAGCTCAGGAATACTTGGAACCCAGTACTTC. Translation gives CASSGILGTQYF.

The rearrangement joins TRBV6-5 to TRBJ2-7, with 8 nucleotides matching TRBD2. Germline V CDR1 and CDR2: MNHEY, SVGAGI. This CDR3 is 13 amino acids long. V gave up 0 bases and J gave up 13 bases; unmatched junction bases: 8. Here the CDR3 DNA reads TGTGCCAGCAGTTACTCGGGCGGGGGGCGCCCCTACTTC. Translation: CASSYSGGGRPYF.

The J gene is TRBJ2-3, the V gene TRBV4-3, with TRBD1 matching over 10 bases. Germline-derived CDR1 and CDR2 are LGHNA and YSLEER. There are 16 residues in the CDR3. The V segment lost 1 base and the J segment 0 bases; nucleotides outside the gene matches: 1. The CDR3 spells CASSQGDRGSTDTQYF. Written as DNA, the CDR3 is TGCGCCAGCAGCCAAGGGGACAGGGGCAGCACAGATACGCAGTATTTT.

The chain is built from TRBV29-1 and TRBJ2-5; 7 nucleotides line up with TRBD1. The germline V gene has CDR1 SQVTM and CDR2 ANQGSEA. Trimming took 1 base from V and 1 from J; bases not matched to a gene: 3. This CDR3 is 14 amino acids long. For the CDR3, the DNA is TGCAGCGTTGAAGTGGGACAGCTCCAAGAGACCCAGTACTTC. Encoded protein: CSVEVGQLQETQYF. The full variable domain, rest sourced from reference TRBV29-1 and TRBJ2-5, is SAVISQKPSRDICQRGTSLTIQCQVDSQVTMMFWYRQQPGQSLTLIATANQGSEATYESGFVIDKFPISRPNLTFSTLTVSNMSPEDSSIYLCSVEVGQLQETQYFGPGTRLLVL.

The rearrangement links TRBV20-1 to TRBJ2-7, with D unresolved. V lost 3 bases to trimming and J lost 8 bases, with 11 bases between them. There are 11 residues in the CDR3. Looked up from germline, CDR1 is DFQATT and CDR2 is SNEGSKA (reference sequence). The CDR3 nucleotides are TGCAGTGCTAGTTTTGAACAGAAGCAGTACTTC. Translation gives CSASFEQKQYF.

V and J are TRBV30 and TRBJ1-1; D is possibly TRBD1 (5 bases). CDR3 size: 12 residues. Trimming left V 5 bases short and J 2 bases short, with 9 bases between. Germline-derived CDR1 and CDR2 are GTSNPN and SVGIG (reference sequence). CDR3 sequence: CAWGRANTEAFF. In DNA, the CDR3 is TGTGCCTGGGGCAGGGCAAACACTGAAGCTTTCTTT.

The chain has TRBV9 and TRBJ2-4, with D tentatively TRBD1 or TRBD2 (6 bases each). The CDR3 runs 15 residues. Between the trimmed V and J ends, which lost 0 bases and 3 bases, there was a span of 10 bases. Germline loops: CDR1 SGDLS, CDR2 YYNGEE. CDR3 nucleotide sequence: TGTGCCAGCAGCGTAGAAGGGGGAGGCAAAAACATTCAGTACTTC. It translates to CASSVEGGGKNIQYF.

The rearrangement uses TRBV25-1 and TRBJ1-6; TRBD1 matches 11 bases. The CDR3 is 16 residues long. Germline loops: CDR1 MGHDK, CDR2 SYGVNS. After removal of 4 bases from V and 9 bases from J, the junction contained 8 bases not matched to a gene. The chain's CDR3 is CASSGPGTGGLSPLHF. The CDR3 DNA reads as TGTGCCAGCAGTGGCCCCGGGACAGGGGGTCTTTCACCCCTCCACTTT.

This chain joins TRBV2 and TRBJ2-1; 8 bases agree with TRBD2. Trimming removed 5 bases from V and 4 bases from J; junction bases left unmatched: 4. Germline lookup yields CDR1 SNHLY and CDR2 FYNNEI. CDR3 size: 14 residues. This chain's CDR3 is CASSTSGVYNEQFF. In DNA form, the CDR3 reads TGTGCCAGCAGTACTAGCGGAGTTTACAATGAGCAGTTCTTC.